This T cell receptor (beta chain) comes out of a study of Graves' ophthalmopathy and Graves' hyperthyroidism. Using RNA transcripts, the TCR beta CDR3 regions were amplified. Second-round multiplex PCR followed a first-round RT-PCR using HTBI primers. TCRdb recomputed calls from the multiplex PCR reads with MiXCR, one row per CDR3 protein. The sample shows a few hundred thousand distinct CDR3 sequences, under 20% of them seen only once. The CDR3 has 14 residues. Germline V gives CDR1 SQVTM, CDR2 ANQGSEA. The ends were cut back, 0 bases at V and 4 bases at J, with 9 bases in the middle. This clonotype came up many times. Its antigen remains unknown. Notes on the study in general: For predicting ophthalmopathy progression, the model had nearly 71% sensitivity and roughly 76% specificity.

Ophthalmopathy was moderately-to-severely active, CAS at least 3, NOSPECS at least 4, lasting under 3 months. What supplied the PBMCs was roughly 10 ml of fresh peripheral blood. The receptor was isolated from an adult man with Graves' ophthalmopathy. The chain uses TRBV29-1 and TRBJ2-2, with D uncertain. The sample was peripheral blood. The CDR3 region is CSVEDLQLTGELFF. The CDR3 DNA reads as TGCAGCGTTGAAGATTTGCAACTCACCGGGGAGCTGTTTTTT.